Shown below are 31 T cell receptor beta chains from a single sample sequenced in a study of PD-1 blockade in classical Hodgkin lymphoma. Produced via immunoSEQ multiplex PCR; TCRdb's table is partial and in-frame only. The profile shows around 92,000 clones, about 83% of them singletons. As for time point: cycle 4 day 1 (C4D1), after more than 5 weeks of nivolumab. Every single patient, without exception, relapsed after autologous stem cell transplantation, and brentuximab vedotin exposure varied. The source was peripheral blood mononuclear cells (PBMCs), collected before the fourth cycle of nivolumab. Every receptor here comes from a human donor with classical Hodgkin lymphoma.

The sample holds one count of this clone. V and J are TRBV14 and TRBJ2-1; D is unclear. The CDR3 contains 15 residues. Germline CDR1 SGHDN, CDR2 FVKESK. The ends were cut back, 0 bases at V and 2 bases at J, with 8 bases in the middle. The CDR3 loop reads CASSQDEVPYNEQFF. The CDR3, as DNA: TGTGCCAGCAGCCAAGATGAGGTCCCCTACAATGAGCAGTTCTTC.

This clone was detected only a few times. CDR3 nucleotides: TGTGCCAGCAGCTTTGCGGGGAGGGATGAAGCTTTCTTT. It is translated as CASSFAGRDEAFF. The J gene is TRBJ1-1, the V gene TRBV5-6; D not certain. There are 13 residues in the CDR3. The germline CDR1 and CDR2 sequences are SGHDT and YYEEEE. V was cut by 2 bases and J by 7 bases, with 12 bases left in between.

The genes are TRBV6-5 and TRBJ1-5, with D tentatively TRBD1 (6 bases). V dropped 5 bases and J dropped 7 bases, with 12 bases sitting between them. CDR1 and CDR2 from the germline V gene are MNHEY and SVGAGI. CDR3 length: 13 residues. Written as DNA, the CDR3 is TGTGCCAGCAGTCAGGGGTTGGGACAGCCCCAGCATTTT. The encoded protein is CASSQGLGQPQHF.

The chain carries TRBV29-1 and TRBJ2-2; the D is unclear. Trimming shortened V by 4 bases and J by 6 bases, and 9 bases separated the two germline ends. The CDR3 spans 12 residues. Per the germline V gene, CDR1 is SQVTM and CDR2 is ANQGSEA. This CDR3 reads CSVGGLSGELFF. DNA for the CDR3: TGCAGCGTTGGTGGCTTATCCGGGGAGCTGTTTTTT.

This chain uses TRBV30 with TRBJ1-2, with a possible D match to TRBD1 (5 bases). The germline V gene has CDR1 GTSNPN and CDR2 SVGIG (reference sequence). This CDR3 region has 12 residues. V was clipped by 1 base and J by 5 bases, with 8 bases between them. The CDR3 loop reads CAWSEGTYGYTF. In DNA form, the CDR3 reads TGTGCCTGGAGTGAGGGGACTTATGGCTACACCTTC.

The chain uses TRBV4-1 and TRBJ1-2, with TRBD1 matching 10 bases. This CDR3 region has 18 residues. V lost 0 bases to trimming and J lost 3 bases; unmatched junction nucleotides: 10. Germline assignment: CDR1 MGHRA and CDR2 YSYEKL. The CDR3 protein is CASSQDLWDRGLHYGYTF. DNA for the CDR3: TGCGCCAGCAGCCAAGATCTCTGGGACAGGGGCCTCCACTATGGCTACACCTTC.

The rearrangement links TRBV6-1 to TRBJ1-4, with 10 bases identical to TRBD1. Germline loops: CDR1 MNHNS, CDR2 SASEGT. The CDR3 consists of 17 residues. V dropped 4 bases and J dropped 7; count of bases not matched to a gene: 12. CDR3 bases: TGTGCCAGCAGTGGGCCGGGACAGGGGCCTTTAACTGAAAAACTGTTTTTT. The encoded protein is CASSGPGQGPLTEKLFF.

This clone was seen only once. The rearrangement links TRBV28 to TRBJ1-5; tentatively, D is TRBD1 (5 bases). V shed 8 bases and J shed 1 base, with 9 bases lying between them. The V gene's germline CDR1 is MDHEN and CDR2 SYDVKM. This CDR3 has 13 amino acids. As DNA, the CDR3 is TGTGCCAGCGGGGGGTACAGCAATCAGCCCCAGCATTTT. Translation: CASGGYSNQPQHF. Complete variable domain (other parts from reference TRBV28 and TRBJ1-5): DVKVTQSSRYLVKRTGEKVFLECVQDMDHENMFWYRQDPGLGLRLIYFSYDVKMKEKGDIPEGYSVSREKKERFSLILESASTNQTSMYLCASGGYSNQPQHFGDGTRLSIL.

In DNA form, the CDR3 reads TGTGCCAGCCGATTTAACACTGAAGCTTTCTTT. Its translation is CASRFNTEAFF. This rearrangement joins TRBV2 to TRBJ1-1, with D unclear. The CDR3 runs 11 residues. Per the germline V gene, CDR1 is SNHLY and CDR2 is FYNNEI. The V gene lost 8 bases and the J gene lost 2 bases, with 6 bases spanning the gap.

The chain's CDR3 is CASSPEIAGGTDTQYF. The CDR3, as DNA: TGTGCCAGCTCACCAGAGATAGCGGGAGGCACAGATACGCAGTATTTT. The chain links TRBV18 to TRBJ2-3, with 9 nucleotides matching TRBD2. CDR3 length: 16 amino acids. The germline V gene encodes CDR1 KGHSH and CDR2 LQKENI. With 2 bases clipped from V and 1 base from J, the junction kept 4 bases outside the gene matches.

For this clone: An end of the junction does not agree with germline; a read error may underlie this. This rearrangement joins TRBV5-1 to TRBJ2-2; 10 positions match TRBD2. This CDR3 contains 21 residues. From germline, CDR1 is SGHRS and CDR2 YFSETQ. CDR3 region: CASSLAALAGLSYLNAGELFF. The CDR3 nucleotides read TGCGCCAGCAGCTTGGCAGCACTAGCGGGATTATCATATCTGAACGCCGGGGAGCTGTTTTTT.

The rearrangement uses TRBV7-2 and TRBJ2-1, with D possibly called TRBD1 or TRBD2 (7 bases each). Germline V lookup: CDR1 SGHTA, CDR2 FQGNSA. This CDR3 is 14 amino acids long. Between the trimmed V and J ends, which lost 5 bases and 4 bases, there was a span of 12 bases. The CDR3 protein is CASSPGGGYNEQFF. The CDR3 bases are TGTGCCAGCAGCCCAGGGGGGGGGTACAATGAGCAGTTCTTC.

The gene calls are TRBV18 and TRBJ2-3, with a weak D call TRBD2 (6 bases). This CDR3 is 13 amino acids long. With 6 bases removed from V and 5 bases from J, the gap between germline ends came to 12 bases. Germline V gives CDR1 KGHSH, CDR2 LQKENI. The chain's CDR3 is CASSPAGRDTQYF. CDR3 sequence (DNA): TGTGCCAGCTCTCCGGCGGGGCGAGATACGCAGTATTTT.

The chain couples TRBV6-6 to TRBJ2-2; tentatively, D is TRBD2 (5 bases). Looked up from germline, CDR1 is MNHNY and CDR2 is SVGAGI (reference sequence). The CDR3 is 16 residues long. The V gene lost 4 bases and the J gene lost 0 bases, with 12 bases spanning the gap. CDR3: CASSSYSGTNTGELFF. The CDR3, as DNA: TGTGCCAGCAGTTCCTATTCCGGGACGAACACCGGGGAGCTGTTTTTT.

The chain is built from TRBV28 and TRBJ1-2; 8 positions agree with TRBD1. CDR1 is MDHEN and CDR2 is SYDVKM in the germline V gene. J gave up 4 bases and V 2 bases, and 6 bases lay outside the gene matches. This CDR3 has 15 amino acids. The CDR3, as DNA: TGTGCCAGCAGTTTACCTGCTACAGGGGGCTATGGCTACACCTTC. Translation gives CASSLPATGGYGYTF.

CDR3 sequence reads: CASSLEGAGTYEQFF. Written as DNA, the CDR3 is TGTGCCAGCAGCTTAGAGGGCGCGGGGACCTATGAGCAGTTCTTC. The V gene is TRBV7-2, the J gene TRBJ2-1, with D possibly TRBD2 on 6 matching bases. The CDR3 totals 15 residues. Between the trimmed V and J ends, which lost 1 base and 8 bases, there was a span of 15 bases. Germline V gene data show CDR1 as SGHTA and CDR2 as FQGNSA.

The DNA of the CDR3 is TGTGCCAGCACCTACACCGGACCAGGTCGGCCCCAGCATTTT. It codes for CASTYTGPGRPQHF. The chain employs TRBV28 and TRBJ1-5; D ambiguous. Germline values: CDR1 MDHEN, CDR2 SYDVKM. V lost 7 bases, J lost 9 bases, and 19 bases lay in between. The CDR3 length is 14 residues.

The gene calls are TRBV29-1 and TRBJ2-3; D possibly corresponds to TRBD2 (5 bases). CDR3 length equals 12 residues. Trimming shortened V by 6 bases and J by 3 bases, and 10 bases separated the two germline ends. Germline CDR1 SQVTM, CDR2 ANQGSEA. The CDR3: CSVRTSTDTQYF. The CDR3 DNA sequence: TGCAGCGTCCGAACTAGTACAGATACGCAGTATTTT.

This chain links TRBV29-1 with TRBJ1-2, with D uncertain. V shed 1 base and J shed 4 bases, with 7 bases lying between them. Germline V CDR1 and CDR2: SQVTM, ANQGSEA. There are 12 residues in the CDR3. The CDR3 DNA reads TGCAGCGTTGAAGGGCAGAGCTATGGCTACACCTTC. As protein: CSVEGQSYGYTF.

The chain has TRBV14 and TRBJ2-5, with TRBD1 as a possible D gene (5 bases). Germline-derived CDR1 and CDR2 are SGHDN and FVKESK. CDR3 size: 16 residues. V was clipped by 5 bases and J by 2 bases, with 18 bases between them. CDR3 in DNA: TGTGCCAGCAGCAAATACAGGCAATCTATTCAAGAGACCCAGTACTTC. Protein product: CASSKYRQSIQETQYF.

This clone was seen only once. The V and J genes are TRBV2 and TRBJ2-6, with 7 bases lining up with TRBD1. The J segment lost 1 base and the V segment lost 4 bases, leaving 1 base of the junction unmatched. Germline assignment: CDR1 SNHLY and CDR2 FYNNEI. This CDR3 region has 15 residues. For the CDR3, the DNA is TGTGCCAGCAGTGCGGACAGGTCTGGGGCCAACGTCCTGACTTTC. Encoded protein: CASSADRSGANVLTF. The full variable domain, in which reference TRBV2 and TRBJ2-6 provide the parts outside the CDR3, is EPEVTQTPSHQVTQMGQEVILRCVPISNHLYFYWYRQILGQKVEFLVSFYNNEISEKSEIFDDQFSVERPDGSNFTLKIRSTKLEDSAMYFCASSADRSGANVLTFGAGSRLTVL.

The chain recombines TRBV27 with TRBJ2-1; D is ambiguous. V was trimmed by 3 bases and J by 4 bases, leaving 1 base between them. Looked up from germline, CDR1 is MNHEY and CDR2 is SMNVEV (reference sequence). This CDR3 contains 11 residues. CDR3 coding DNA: TGTGCCAGCAGTTTTTACAATGAGCAGTTCTTC. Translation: CASSFYNEQFF.

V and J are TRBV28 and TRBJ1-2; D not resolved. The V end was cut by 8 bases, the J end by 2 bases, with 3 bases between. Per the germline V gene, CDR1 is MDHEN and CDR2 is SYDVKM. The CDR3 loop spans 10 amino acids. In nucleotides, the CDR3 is TGTGCCAGCCTGAACTATGGCTACACCTTC. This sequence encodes CASLNYGYTF.

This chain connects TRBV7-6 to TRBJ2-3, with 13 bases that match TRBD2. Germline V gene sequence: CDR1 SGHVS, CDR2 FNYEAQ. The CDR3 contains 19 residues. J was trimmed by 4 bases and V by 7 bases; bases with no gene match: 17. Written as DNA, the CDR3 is TGTGCCAGCACCCTCGGATCAGGACTAGCGGGAGCTTGGGCAGATACGCAGTATTTT. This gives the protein CASTLGSGLAGAWADTQYF. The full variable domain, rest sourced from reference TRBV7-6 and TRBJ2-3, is GAGVSQSPRYKVTKRGQDVALRCDPISGHVSLYWYRQALGQGPEFLTYFNYEAQQDKSGLPNDRFSAERPEGSISTLTIQRTEQRDSAMYRCASTLGSGLAGAWADTQYFGPGTRLTVL.

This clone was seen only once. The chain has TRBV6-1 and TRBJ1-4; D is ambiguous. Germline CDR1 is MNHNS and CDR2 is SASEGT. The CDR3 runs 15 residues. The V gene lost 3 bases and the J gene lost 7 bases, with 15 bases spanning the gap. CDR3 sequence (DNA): TGTGCCAGCAGTGAGGTAGATGGTGGGCCTGAAAAACTGTTTTTT. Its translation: CASSEVDGGPEKLFF.

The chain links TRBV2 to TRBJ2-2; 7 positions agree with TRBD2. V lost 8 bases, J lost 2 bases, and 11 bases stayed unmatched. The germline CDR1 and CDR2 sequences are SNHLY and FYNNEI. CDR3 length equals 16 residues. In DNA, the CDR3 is TGTGCCAGCGGACCCCGGGGACTACCAAACACCGGGGAGCTGTTTTTT. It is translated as CASGPRGLPNTGELFF.

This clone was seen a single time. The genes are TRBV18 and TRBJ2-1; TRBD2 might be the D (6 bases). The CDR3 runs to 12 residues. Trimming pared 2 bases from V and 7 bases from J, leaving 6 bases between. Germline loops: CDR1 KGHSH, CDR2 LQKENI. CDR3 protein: CASSPGGNEQFF. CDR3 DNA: TGTGCCAGCTCACCAGGAGGGAATGAGCAGTTCTTC.

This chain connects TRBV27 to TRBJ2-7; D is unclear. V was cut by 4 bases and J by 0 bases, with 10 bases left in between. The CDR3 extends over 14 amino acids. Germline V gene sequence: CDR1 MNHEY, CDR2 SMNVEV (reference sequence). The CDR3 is CASSSKLSSYEQYF. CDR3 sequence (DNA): TGTGCCAGCAGTTCGAAGTTAAGCTCCTACGAGCAGTACTTC.

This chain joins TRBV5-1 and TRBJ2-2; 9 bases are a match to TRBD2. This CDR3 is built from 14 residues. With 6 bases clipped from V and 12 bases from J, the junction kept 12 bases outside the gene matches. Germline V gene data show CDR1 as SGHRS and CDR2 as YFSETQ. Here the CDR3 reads CASTAGGPITKLFF. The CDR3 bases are TGCGCCAGCACGGCGGGAGGGCCGATAACGAAGCTGTTTTTT. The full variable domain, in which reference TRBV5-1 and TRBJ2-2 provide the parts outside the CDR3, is KAGVTQTPRYLIKTRGQQVTLSCSPISGHRSVSWYQQTPGQGLQFLFEYFSETQRNKGNFPGRFSGRQFSNSRSEMNVSTLELGDSALYLCASTAGGPITKLFFGEGSRLTVL.

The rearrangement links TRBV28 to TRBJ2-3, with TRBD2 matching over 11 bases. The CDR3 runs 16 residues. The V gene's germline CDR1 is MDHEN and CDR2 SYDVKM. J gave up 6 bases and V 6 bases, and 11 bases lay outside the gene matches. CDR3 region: CASSSPGTSGGDTQYF. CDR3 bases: TGTGCCAGCAGCTCACCGGGGACTAGCGGAGGGGATACGCAGTATTTT.

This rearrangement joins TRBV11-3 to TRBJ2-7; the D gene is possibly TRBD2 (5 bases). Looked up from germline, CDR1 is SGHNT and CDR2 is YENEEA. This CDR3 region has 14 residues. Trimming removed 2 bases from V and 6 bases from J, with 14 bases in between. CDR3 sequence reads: CASSLSSEGGEQYF. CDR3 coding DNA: TGTGCCAGCAGCTTAAGTTCTGAGGGCGGCGAGCAGTACTTC.